This T cell receptor (beta chain) was found in a study of T-cell memory formation after mild COVID-19. Study results and caveats: CD4/CD8 balance characterized clones contracting day 15 to 85, and CD4+ skew characterized later expanders.

Between the trimmed V and J ends, which lost 4 bases and 5 bases, there was a span of 11 bases. Germline-derived CDR1 and CDR2 are SGHTA and FQGTGA. CDR3 length: 14 amino acids. The authors produced TCR alpha and TCR beta cDNA libraries with sample barcodes and UMIs by 5'RACE using constant-segment primers. TCRdb re-called the 5' RACE reads through MiXCR, storing one row per CDR3 protein. The table lists some 150,000 distinct CDR3 sequences, roughly a fifth of them singletons. This clonotype came up a few times. What it binds is unknown. Sequencing was performed on PBMCs or a T cell subset sorted from them (not recorded which). J is TRBJ2-2 and V is TRBV7-3; D may be TRBD1 (6 bases). This TCR was recovered from an adult woman who had mild COVID-19 (a few samples of this study predate the infection). Cell type and time point are not known. CDR3 amino acids: CASSSADRTGELFF. CDR3 nucleotide sequence: TGTGCCAGCAGCTCGGCGGACAGAACCGGGGAGCTGTTTTTT. The variable domain in full, with the rest retrieved from reference TRBV7-3 and TRBJ2-2, is GAGVSQTPSNKVTEKGKYVELRCDPISGHTALYWYRQSLGQGPEFLIYFQGTGAADDSGLPNDRFFAVRPEGSVSTLKIQRTERGDSAVYLCASSSADRTGELFFGEGSRLTVL.